The rows below give T cell receptor beta chains drawn from one sample of a study of response to subunit inactivated influenza vaccine. TCRdb recomputed calls from the RT-PCR reads with MiXCR, one row per CDR3 protein. This sample has under 500,000 distinct CDR3 sequences, with around 9.9% found just once. The source material was PBMCs from blood, sampled about 40 days after vaccination. All receptors derive from a man aged 45 to 65 who received an inactivated influenza vaccine. The CDR3 runs from the conserved cysteine through the conserved F or W. The D gene is left open where the match is weak.

J | V | D | CDR3
TRBJ2-1 | TRBV4-2 | NA | CASSQGSGAEQFF
TRBJ1-6 | TRBV6-2/TRBV6-3 | NA | CASSTPGSNSPLHF
TRBJ1-1 | TRBV11-2 | NA | CASSLPTGQSEAFF
TRBJ2-5 | TRBV12-3/TRBV12-4 | NA | CASSWGGRYQETQYF
TRBJ2-2 | TRBV7-9 | NA | CASSLDSNTGELFF
TRBJ1-1 | TRBV11-1 | TRBD1 | CASSVRDRGPNTEAFF
TRBJ2-5 | TRBV5-1 | NA | CASSLSRGREETQYF
TRBJ2-3 | TRBV6-1 | NA | CASTNRGGDTDTQYF
TRBJ2-1 | TRBV23-1 | NA | CATRGLRRASYNEQFF
TRBJ2-3 | TRBV29-1 | TRBD1 | CSVDWTGGTDTQYF
TRBJ2-1 | TRBV20-1 | TRBD1 | CSASQGDRVGEQFF
TRBJ1-2 | TRBV20-1 | NA | CSALSGANYGYTF
TRBJ1-5 | TRBV15 | NA | CATSRDPSSNQPQHF
TRBJ2-7 | TRBV12-3/TRBV12-4 | NA | CASRAFYEQYF
TRBJ2-3 | TRBV29-1 | TRBD2 | CSVEREGWADTQYF
TRBJ2-3 | TRBV12-3/TRBV12-4 | TRBD2 | CASSSSMRERTDTQYF
TRBJ2-7 | TRBV7-9 | NA | CASSLAGPNSGEQYF
TRBJ2-7 | TRBV7-2 | NA | CASIQSPQFYEQYF
TRBJ2-5 | TRBV5-5 | TRBD1 | CASSSGTDIVRETQYF
TRBJ2-3 | TRBV24-1 | NA | CATSDPRHVVSPDTQYF
TRBJ1-2 | TRBV20-1 | NA | CSARDRGLNGYTF
TRBJ2-3 | TRBV20-1 | NA | CSARDLGTSFDTQYF
TRBJ1-2 | TRBV7-2 | NA | CASSPGRGGYGYTF